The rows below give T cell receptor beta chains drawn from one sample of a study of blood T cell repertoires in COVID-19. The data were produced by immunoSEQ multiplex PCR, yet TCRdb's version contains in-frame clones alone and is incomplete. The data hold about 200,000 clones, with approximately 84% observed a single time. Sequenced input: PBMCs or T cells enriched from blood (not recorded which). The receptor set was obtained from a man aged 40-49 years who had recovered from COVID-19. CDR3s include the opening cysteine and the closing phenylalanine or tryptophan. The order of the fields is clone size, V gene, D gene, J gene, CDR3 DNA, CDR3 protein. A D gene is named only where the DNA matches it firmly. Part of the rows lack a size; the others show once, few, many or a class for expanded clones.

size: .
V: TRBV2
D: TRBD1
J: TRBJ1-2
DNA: TGTGCCAGCAGTTTGGGACAGGGGAAGGGCTACACCTTC
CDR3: CASSLGQGKGYTF

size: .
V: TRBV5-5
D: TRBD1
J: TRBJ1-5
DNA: TGTGCCAGCAGCCCAAGGGACAGTAGGCAAGGTCAGCCCCAGCATTTT
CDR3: CASSPRDSRQGQPQHF

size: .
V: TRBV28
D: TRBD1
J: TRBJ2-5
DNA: TGTGCCAGCAGTTCCCGGGACAGGGGGGCGTACCAAGAGACCCAGTACTTC
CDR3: CASSSRDRGAYQETQYF

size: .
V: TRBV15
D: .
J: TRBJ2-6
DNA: TGTGCCACCAGCAGAGTTCAGGGGAACCCCTCTGGGGCCAACGTCCTGACTTTC
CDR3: CATSRVQGNPSGANVLTF

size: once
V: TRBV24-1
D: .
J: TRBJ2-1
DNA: TGTGCCACCAGTGATGAGGGTTTTGACCGCACCAATGAGCAGTTCTTC
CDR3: CATSDEGFDRTNEQFF

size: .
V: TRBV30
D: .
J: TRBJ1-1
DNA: TGTGCCTGGAGTCATATAACAGGAAACACTGAAGCTTTCTTT
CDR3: CAWSHITGNTEAFF

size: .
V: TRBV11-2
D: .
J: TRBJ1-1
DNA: TGTGCCAGCAGGCCGGCTGCGGGGGTTCTCACTGAAGCTTTCTTT
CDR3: CASRPAAGVLTEAFF

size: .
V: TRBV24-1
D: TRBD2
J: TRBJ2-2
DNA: TGTGCCACCAGTGACCCGGGGGGGGGTAACACCGGGGAGCTGTTTTTT
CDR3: CATSDPGGGNTGELFF

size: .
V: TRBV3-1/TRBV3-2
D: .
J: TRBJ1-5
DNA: TGTGCCAGCGGTTCGAGGGGGTTTGGAAATCAGCCCCAGCATTTT
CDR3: CASGSRGFGNQPQHF

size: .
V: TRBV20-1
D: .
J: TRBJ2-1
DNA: TGCAGTGCTGGGCAGGGAAATGAGCAGTTCTTC
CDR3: CSAGQGNEQFF

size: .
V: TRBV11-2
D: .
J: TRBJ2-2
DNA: TGTGCCAGCAGCTTAGGTCGTTCTCCTCCGGGGGATGTTTTC
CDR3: CASSLGRSPPGDVF

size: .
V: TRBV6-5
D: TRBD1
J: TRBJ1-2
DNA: TGTGCCAGCAGTCTCCGCGGGACAGACTATGGCTACACCTTC
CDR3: CASSLRGTDYGYTF

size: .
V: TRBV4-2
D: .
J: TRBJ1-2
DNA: TGTGCCAGCAGCCAAGCCCGGTTACAGACTAACTATGGCTACACCTTC
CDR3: CASSQARLQTNYGYTF

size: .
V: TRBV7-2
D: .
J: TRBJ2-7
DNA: TGTGCCAGCACCCTAGGGGGGGGCTTCTCCTACGAGCAGTACTTC
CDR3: CASTLGGGFSYEQYF

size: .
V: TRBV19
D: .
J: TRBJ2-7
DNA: TGTGCCAGCCGGCGAAGACTCCGAGGCTCCTACGAGCAGTACTTC
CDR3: CASRRRLRGSYEQYF

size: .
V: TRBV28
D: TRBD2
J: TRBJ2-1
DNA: TGTGCCAGCCGATACCGACTAGCGGGGGGGTTGCAGTTCTTC
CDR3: CASRYRLAGGLQFF

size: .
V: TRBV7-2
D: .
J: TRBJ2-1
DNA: TGTGCCAGCAGCTTAGCCAGCGGGTCACACAATGAGCAGTTCTTC
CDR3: CASSLASGSHNEQFF

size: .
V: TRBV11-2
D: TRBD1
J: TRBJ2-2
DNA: TGTGCCAGCAGCTTCGGGACAGGGGCGGCCGGGGAGCTGTTTTTT
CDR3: CASSFGTGAAGELFF